Presented here are 12 T cell receptor beta chains from one specimen sequenced in a study of tumor and adjacent non-tumor tissue in lung cancer (dated by TCRdb to the late 2010s). Bulk unsorted tissue served as the source for RNA extraction, and RNA quality was assessed using a NanoDrop ND-1000 and an Agilent 2100. For the normal lung samples, distant non-tumor tissue was collected more than 3 cm away from the tumor edge. The library relied on multiplex PCR. Sequenced using an Illumina HiSeq 2500. Following protocols modified from ARM-PCR, the researchers constructed TCRbeta libraries through three rounds of nested PCR with primers (Table S4). TCRdb ran its own pipeline on the public reads, namely fastp trimming at Q25 and MiXCR clone calling, and kept in-frame beta chains. Rows with a matching CDR3 protein are joined into one entry that keeps the most common DNA and genes. In this sample the table shows approximately 100,000 distinct CDR3 sequences, about 62% of which occur a single time. 15% to 20% of the sample comes from the top ten.

The specimen sequenced was distant non-tumor lung tissue. The receptors derive from a man aged 25-40 years with non-small cell lung cancer.

This chain connects TRBV6-2 or TRBV6-3 to TRBJ2-5; 11 bases map to TRBD2. In germline, CDR1 is MNHEY, CDR2 SVGEGT. This CDR3 region has 20 residues. With 4 bases clipped from V and 4 bases from J, the junction kept 20 bases outside the gene matches. CDR3 in amino acids: CASSSPTRKTSGNFRETQYF. The CDR3 DNA reads as TGTGCCAGCAGTTCCCCTACGCGAAAGACTAGCGGGAACTTCCGAGAGACCCAGTACTTC.

This clonotype was counted ten times or more. V usage is TRBV4-1 and J usage is TRBJ2-5; a possible D gene is TRBD1 (5 bases). The CDR3 loop spans 15 amino acids. Germline V lookup: CDR1 MGHRA, CDR2 YSYEKL. V lost 0 bases to trimming and J lost 0 bases, with 8 bases between them. In DNA form, the CDR3 reads TGCGCCAGCAGCCAAGATGGACATAACCAAGAGACCCAGTACTTC. Translation: CASSQDGHNQETQYF.

This clonotype was picked up many times. The gene calls are TRBV20-1 and TRBJ2-3; D not resolved. The V gene lost 6 bases and the J gene lost 6 bases, with 19 bases spanning the gap. The CDR3 length is 14 residues. Germline values: CDR1 DFQATT, CDR2 SNEGSKA (reference sequence). CDR3 bases: TGCAGTGCCCCGCTAAGTCAGTCTGGTGATACGCAGTATTTT. It codes for CSAPLSQSGDTQYF.

The chain couples TRBV29-1 to TRBJ1-5; TRBD1 might be the D (6 bases). The V end was cut by 6 bases, the J end by 6 bases, with 15 bases between. The CDR3 is 13 residues long. CDR1 and CDR2 from the germline V gene are SQVTM and ANQGSEA. CDR3 in DNA: TGCAGCGTCACCACAGGGTCTGGTCAGCCCCAGCATTTT. This sequence encodes CSVTTGSGQPQHF.

This chain links TRBV5-6 with TRBJ2-7; 10 bases line up with TRBD1. Per the germline V gene, CDR1 is SGHDT and CDR2 is YYEEEE. This CDR3 contains 13 residues. J was trimmed by 7 bases and V by 4 bases; bases with no gene match: 5. This CDR3 reads CASSVGQGKEQYF. The CDR3 DNA is TGTGCCAGCAGCGTGGGACAGGGGAAGGAGCAGTACTTC.

A note on this clonotype: This clone may be a read error of a much larger clone one base away. V usage is TRBV5-4 and J usage is TRBJ2-7, with 9 bases fitting TRBD1. CDR1 and CDR2 (germline): SGHNT, YYREEE (reference sequence). J lost 9 bases, V lost 4 bases, and 17 bases had no gene match. The CDR3 is made up of 16 amino acids. CDR3 in amino acids: CASSQGVRTGALGQYF. The CDR3 region has the DNA TGTGCCAGCAGCCAGGGAGTCCGGACAGGGGCCTTAGGGCAGTACTTC.

This clonotype was detected a few times. The V and J genes are TRBV12-3 or TRBV12-4 and TRBJ2-3; tentative D call: TRBD2 (7 bases). Trimming pared 3 bases from V and 2 bases from J, leaving 9 bases between. The CDR3 spans 14 residues. This CDR3 reads CASSLGGLTDTQYF. CDR3 in DNA: TGTGCCAGCAGTTTGGGGGGGCTCACAGATACGCAGTATTTT.

By sample share, this clonotype is medium-sized. The genes are TRBV11-2 and TRBJ2-2; no reliable D call. V was clipped by 0 bases and J by 4 bases, with 3 bases between them. This CDR3 region has 13 residues. CDR1 and CDR2 from the germline V gene are SGHAT and FQNNGV. The chain's CDR3 is CASSLDLTGELFF. For the CDR3, the DNA is TGTGCCAGCAGCTTAGATCTCACCGGGGAGCTGTTTTTT.

This clonotype was seen ten or more times. The J gene is TRBJ2-1, the V gene TRBV20-1; TRBD2 agrees at 10 bases. CDR1 and CDR2 from the germline V gene are DFQATT and SNEGSKA (reference sequence). There are 16 residues in the CDR3. After removal of 0 bases from V and 7 bases from J, the junction contained 9 bases not matched to a gene. CDR3 region: CSARDGASGSGNEQFF. Written as DNA, the CDR3 is TGCAGTGCTAGAGATGGCGCTAGCGGGAGTGGGAATGAGCAGTTCTTC.

As regards this clonotype: This may be a read error, as it is one base from a much larger clone. The V call is TRBV24-1, the J call TRBJ2-4, with D perhaps matching TRBD1 or TRBD2 (5 bases each). In germline, CDR1 is KGHDR, CDR2 SFDVKD. This CDR3 is built from 15 residues. The CDR3 spells CTTSDWDGAKNIQYF. CDR3 coding DNA: TGTACCACCAGTGATTGGGACGGGGCCAAAAACATTCAGTACTTC.

Only a few counts were recorded for this clonotype. At one end, the junction sequence differs from germline, possibly due to a read error. The V gene is TRBV11-2, the J gene TRBJ2-1; D call uncertain. Looked up from germline, CDR1 is SGHAT and CDR2 is FQNNGV. This CDR3 has 14 residues. The CDR3 spells CASSYKTSYNEQFF. CDR3 coding DNA: TGTGCCAGCAGCTATAAGACATCCTACAATGAGCAGTTTTTC.

For this clonotype: At one boundary the junction diverges from the germline segment, which might be a read error. The chain recombines TRBV20-1 with TRBJ1-1; D is undetermined. This CDR3 spans 11 amino acids. The germline CDR1 and CDR2 sequences are DFQATT and SNEGSKA (reference sequence). CDR3 in DNA: TGCAGTGCTACTTCGGTCACTGAAGCTTACTTT. Its protein is CSATSVTEAYF.